These T cell receptor beta chains were read from a single sample in a study of cytomegalovirus exposure and HLA in healthy donors. Measured with immunoSEQ multiplex PCR; TCRdb has only the in-frame clones, and not every one. The sample lists more than 95,000 clones, around 60% seen once, with roughly 3.3% in the top ten. Sequencing was done on a sample of PBMCs. These TCRs come from a woman aged 45-65 years in good health and CMV-seronegative. CDR3s include the opening cysteine and the closing phenylalanine or tryptophan. Fields, in order: V gene, J gene, CDR3 protein.

V: TRBV2
J: TRBJ2-5
CDR3: CASSEALSGETQYF

V: TRBV7-8
J: TRBJ2-1
CDR3: CASSLQTDNEQFF

V: TRBV2
J: TRBJ2-2
CDR3: CASSQSSRGTGELFF

V: TRBV6-5
J: TRBJ2-7
CDR3: CASSYSSSGRFEQYF

V: TRBV7-9
J: TRBJ1-5
CDR3: CASSYGTNNQPQHF

V: TRBV29-1
J: TRBJ1-2
CDR3: CSVELRGVGENGYTF

V: TRBV25-1
J: TRBJ2-4
CDR3: CASKRGGEGIQYF

V: TRBV18
J: TRBJ2-5
CDR3: CASSPGTRTGEQYF

V: TRBV12-1
J: TRBJ1-2
CDR3: CASSPDRPSTKLGIYGYTF

V: TRBV4-1
J: TRBJ1-3
CDR3: CASSLTTSYSGNTIYF

V: TRBV14
J: TRBJ1-6
CDR3: CASSQEAVVSPLHF

V: TRBV2
J: TRBJ1-1
CDR3: CASREDRVLEAFF

V: TRBV7-9
J: TRBJ2-1
CDR3: CATTRLATDREQFF

V: TRBV5-1
J: TRBJ2-1
CDR3: CASSLVGTSENEQFF

V: TRBV7-9
J: TRBJ2-5
CDR3: CASSRGQGKRAQYF

V: TRBV7-6
J: TRBJ2-4
CDR3: CASSPAGTSALAKNIQYF

V: TRBV4-1
J: TRBJ2-7
CDR3: CASSQVWGTGSYEQYF

V: TRBV7-9
J: TRBJ2-7
CDR3: CASRRGTNTYEQYF

V: TRBV15
J: TRBJ2-1
CDR3: CATSRDYGRGPRDEQFF

V: TRBV4-1
J: TRBJ2-1
CDR3: CASSQGLADNEQFF

V: TRBV5-1
J: TRBJ2-2
CDR3: CASSLLESIGELFF

V: TRBV5-1
J: TRBJ1-5
CDR3: CASSLGLSPGQDQPQHF

V: TRBV11-3
J: TRBJ1-4
CDR3: CASSLTDRVYEKLFF

V: TRBV11-2
J: TRBJ1-3
CDR3: CASSLERTGGNTIYF

V: TRBV6-6
J: TRBJ1-3
CDR3: CASSTGGTGNTIYF

V: TRBV6-4
J: TRBJ2-1
CDR3: CASSVVAGDNEQFF

V: TRBV5-1
J: TRBJ1-2
CDR3: CASSPDTNYGYTF

V: TRBV29-1
J: TRBJ2-7
CDR3: CSVEQQGYEQYF

V: TRBV29-1
J: TRBJ2-2
CDR3: CSAGGLAALTNTGELFF

V: TRBV5-1
J: TRBJ2-7
CDR3: CASSLAGRPYEQYF

V: TRBV19
J: TRBJ2-1
CDR3: CASRANNEQFF

V: TRBV18
J: TRBJ2-2
CDR3: CASAGTPNTGELFF

V: TRBV5-4
J: TRBJ2-1
CDR3: CASSHLAGGYNEQFF

V: TRBV7-2
J: TRBJ2-1
CDR3: CASSSQLQADSYNEQFF

V: TRBV5-8
J: TRBJ2-5
CDR3: CASSLGQGGETQYF

V: TRBV6-5
J: TRBJ1-4
CDR3: CASSYSQGINEKLFF

V: TRBV2
J: TRBJ2-1
CDR3: CASSDPGQRNNEQFF

V: TRBV29-1
J: TRBJ2-3
CDR3: CSVLAGTSTDTQYF

V: TRBV28
J: TRBJ2-4
CDR3: CASREDRGVNIQYF

V: TRBV5-6
J: TRBJ1-2
CDR3: CASSFTAYGYTF

V: TRBV11-2
J: TRBJ2-7
CDR3: CASSLVLAGGVEQYF

V: TRBV6-1
J: TRBJ2-7
CDR3: CASSDGAGGYEQYF

V: TRBV6-6
J: TRBJ2-1
CDR3: CASSYLAGGRNEQFF

V: TRBV10-3
J: TRBJ2-1
CDR3: CAISGQADNEQFF

V: TRBV11-3
J: TRBJ2-7
CDR3: CASSGVTATYEQYF

V: TRBV19
J: TRBJ1-2
CDR3: CASSIQGGQGGYTF

V: TRBV11-3
J: TRBJ2-1
CDR3: CASSLEAVAPNEQFF

V: TRBV4-3
J: TRBJ2-3
CDR3: CASRLQAGAVDTQYF

V: TRBV6-5
J: TRBJ2-1
CDR3: CASSLGGRTREQFF

V: TRBV5-4
J: TRBJ1-2
CDR3: CASSLTGIYGYTF

V: TRBV7-8
J: TRBJ2-3
CDR3: CASSTGTGGTDTQYF

V: TRBV7-9
J: TRBJ2-1
CDR3: CASSYHEANSHNEQFF

V: TRBV9
J: TRBJ2-1
CDR3: CASSVATSGRLAANNEQFF

V: TRBV2
J: TRBJ2-2
CDR3: CASRVTSLHLFF

V: TRBV10-3
J: TRBJ2-3
CDR3: CAISGGQGTDTQYF

V: TRBV7-6
J: TRBJ1-2
CDR3: CASSLEVRGLPLDGYTF

V: TRBV9
J: TRBJ1-4
CDR3: CASSLDRGQGNEKLFF

V: TRBV28
J: TRBJ2-7
CDR3: CASSSLAGVSYEQYF

V: TRBV6-1
J: TRBJ2-3
CDR3: CASSARNGAVSTDTQYF

V: TRBV7-2
J: TRBJ2-3
CDR3: CASSLAGWEDTQYF